Below, 15 T cell receptor beta chains from the same sample are listed, as sequenced in a study of blood T cell repertoires in COVID-19. Data came from immunoSEQ multiplex PCR; TCRdb stores just in-frame clones and leaves some out. The data contain about 190,000 clones, around 79% of them seen just once; the ten biggest clones take up around an eighth. Sequencing was performed on peripheral blood. These receptors all come from a man in his fifties who had recovered from COVID-19.

V usage is TRBV30 and J usage is TRBJ1-6; D unresolved. Trimming left V 7 bases short and J 0 bases short, with 10 bases between. CDR1 and CDR2 from the germline V gene are GTSNPN and SVGIG (reference sequence). There are 14 residues in the CDR3. The chain's CDR3 is CASDGSSYNSPLHF. The CDR3 DNA reads TGTGCCTCGGACGGGAGCTCCTATAATTCACCCCTCCACTTT.

The chain combines TRBV18 with TRBJ2-7; tentative D call: TRBD2 (6 bases). The CDR3 loop spans 16 amino acids. The germline gives CDR1 KGHSH, CDR2 LQKENI. The ends were cut back, 2 bases at V and 2 bases at J, with 16 bases in the middle. The CDR3 DNA is TGTGCCAGCTCACCATTCGGGGGTCGTTTAACCTACGAGCAGTACTTC. Translating gives CASSPFGGRLTYEQYF.

The V call is TRBV11-2, the J call TRBJ2-7, with TRBD2 matching 14 bases. With 4 bases clipped from V and 6 bases from J, the junction kept 8 bases outside the gene matches. The CDR3 loop spans 16 amino acids. Per germline, CDR1 SGHAT and CDR2 FQNNGV. CDR3 loop: CASSYRLAGGPLEQYF. CDR3 coding DNA: TGTGCCAGCAGCTATCGACTAGCGGGAGGGCCCCTCGAGCAGTACTTC. Complete variable domain (other parts from reference TRBV11-2 and TRBJ2-7): EAGVAQSPRYKIIEKRQSVAFWCNPISGHATLYWYQQILGQGPKLLIQFQNNGVVDDSQLPKDRFSAERLKGVDSTLKIQPAKLEDSAVYLCASSYRLAGGPLEQYFGPGTRLTVT.

The V and J genes are TRBV4-2 and TRBJ2-4, with no clear D. The CDR3 consists of 14 residues. Trimming shortened V by 1 base and J by 0 bases, and 4 bases separated the two germline ends. Germline CDR1 LGHNA, CDR2 YNFKEQ. Written as DNA, the CDR3 is TGTGCCAGCAGCCAAGTTCTAGCCAAAAACATTCAGTACTTC. Its protein product is CASSQVLAKNIQYF.

V usage is TRBV28 and J usage is TRBJ2-7; TRBD2 matches at 8 bases. V lost 6 bases to trimming and J lost 1 base; unmatched junction nucleotides: 5. There are 14 residues in the CDR3. The V gene's germline CDR1 is MDHEN and CDR2 SYDVKM. This chain's CDR3 is CASRSGSESYEQYF. CDR3 sequence (DNA): TGTGCCAGCAGGAGCGGGAGCGAATCCTACGAGCAGTACTTC.

V and J are TRBV18 and TRBJ2-3, with 9 bases matching TRBD2. V was clipped by 3 bases and J by 4 bases; unmatched bases: 11. The germline gives CDR1 KGHSH, CDR2 LQKENI. This CDR3 contains 17 residues. CDR3 protein: CASSPRAAGGPADTQYF. CDR3 in DNA: TGTGCCAGCTCACCGAGAGCTGCGGGAGGGCCTGCAGATACGCAGTATTTT.

This clone was detected only a few times. V usage is TRBV6-4 and J usage is TRBJ1-1, with D unresolved. The CDR3 has 13 amino acids. The V and J ends lost 5 bases and 2 bases respectively, with 9 bases between them. Germline CDR1 and CDR2: MRHNA and SNTAGT. The CDR3 bases are TGTGCCAGCAGTACACAGAAAAACACTGAAGCTTTCTTT. Translated, it gives CASSTQKNTEAFF.

The genes are TRBV28 and TRBJ1-2, with 7 positions matching TRBD1. The CDR3 has 12 amino acids. The V gene's germline CDR1 is MDHEN and CDR2 SYDVKM. Trimming took 6 bases from V and 6 from J; bases not matched to a gene: 4. The CDR3 loop is CASSDRDHGYTF. The CDR3 nucleotides are TGTGCCAGCAGCGACAGGGATCATGGCTACACCTTC.

The rearrangement links TRBV7-2 to TRBJ2-2; 13 bases are shared with TRBD2. CDR1 and CDR2 from the germline V gene are SGHTA and FQGNSA. The CDR3 is 18 residues long. The V segment lost 2 bases and the J segment 8 bases; nucleotides outside the gene matches: 11. The CDR3 protein is CASSLHHGTSGKVGELFF. Written as DNA, the CDR3 is TGTGCCAGCAGCTTACACCACGGGACTAGCGGGAAAGTAGGGGAGCTGTTTTTT. The whole variable domain, filled in from reference TRBV7-2 and TRBJ2-2, reads GAGVSQSPSNKVTEKGKDVELRCDPISGHTALYWYRQSLGQGLEFLIYFQGNSAPDKSGLPSDRFSAERTGGSVSTLTIQRTQQEDSAVYLCASSLHHGTSGKVGELFFGEGSRLTVL.

The chain combines TRBV30 with TRBJ2-1, with a tentative D call TRBD2 (5 bases). This CDR3 has 12 amino acids. Trimming pared 2 bases from V and 12 bases from J, leaving 14 bases between. Per germline, CDR1 GTSNPN and CDR2 SVGIG (reference sequence). CDR3 nucleotide sequence: TGTGCCTGGAGTTATAGCGCAGAGGGGCAGTTCTTC. Protein product: CAWSYSAEGQFF.

The rearrangement links TRBV29-1 to TRBJ1-3; a possible D gene is TRBD1 (5 bases). The CDR3 is 14 residues long. Germline CDR1 is SQVTM and CDR2 is ANQGSEA. With 4 bases removed from V and 0 bases from J, the gap between germline ends came to 10 bases. CDR3 residues: CSVVGQTSGNTIYF. The CDR3 DNA follows: TGCAGCGTTGTAGGACAAACCTCTGGAAACACCATATATTTT.

V is TRBV30 and J is TRBJ2-3; tentatively, D is TRBD1 (6 bases). Trimming pared 1 base from V and 3 bases from J, leaving 8 bases between. The CDR3 is 13 amino acids. The germline gives CDR1 GTSNPN, CDR2 SVGIG (reference sequence). The CDR3 sequence is CAWSGGTTDTQYF. CDR3 in DNA: TGTGCCTGGAGTGGGGGGACAACAGATACGCAGTATTTT.

The V and J genes are TRBV27 and TRBJ1-2, with D tentatively TRBD1 (5 bases). Trimming cost V 5 bases and J 5 bases, with 12 bases left between them. This CDR3 has 13 residues. The germline CDR1 and CDR2 sequences are MNHEY and SMNVEV (reference sequence). The CDR3 reads CASSPTGDYGYTF. In DNA, the CDR3 is TGTGCCAGCAGTCCAACAGGAGATTATGGCTACACCTTC.

This clone was seen a handful of times. The J gene is TRBJ2-7, the V gene TRBV7-3; the match to TRBD2 covers 7 bases. After removal of 1 base from V and 0 bases from J, the junction contained 0 bases not matched to a gene. Germline CDR1 is SGHTA and CDR2 is FQGTGA. This CDR3 spans 14 amino acids. CDR3 sequence (DNA): TGTGCCAGCAGCTTAAGCGGGAGCTCCTACGAGCAGTACTTC. Translating it yields CASSLSGSSYEQYF.

The genes are TRBV7-8 and TRBJ2-7, with 8 nucleotides matching TRBD2. There are 15 residues in the CDR3. CDR1 is SGHVS and CDR2 is FQNEAQ in the germline V gene. J was trimmed by 5 bases and V by 2 bases; bases with no gene match: 8. In DNA form, the CDR3 reads TGTGCCAGCAGCTTATTTCGAGCGGGAGACCACGAGCAGTACTTC. It codes for CASSLFRAGDHEQYF.